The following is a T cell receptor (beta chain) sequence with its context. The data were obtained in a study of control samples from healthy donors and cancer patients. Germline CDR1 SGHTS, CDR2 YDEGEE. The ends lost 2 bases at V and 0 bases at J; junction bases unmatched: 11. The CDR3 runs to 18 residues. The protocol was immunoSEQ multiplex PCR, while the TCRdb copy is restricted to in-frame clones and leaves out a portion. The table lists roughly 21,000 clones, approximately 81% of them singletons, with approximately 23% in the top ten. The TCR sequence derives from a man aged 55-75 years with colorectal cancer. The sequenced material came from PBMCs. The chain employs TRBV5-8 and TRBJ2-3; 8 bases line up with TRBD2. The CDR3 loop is CASSLGQLAGISTDTQYF. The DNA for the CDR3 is TGTGCCAGCAGCTTAGGACAGTTAGCGGGGATTAGCACAGATACGCAGTATTTT.